The 32 T cell receptor beta chains listed next were all sequenced from one sample in a study of identical twins. TCRdb analysed the 5' RACE reads with MiXCR anew, one entry per CDR3 protein. The sample contains approximately 470,000 distinct CDR3 sequences, approximately 15% of which appear only once. This same sample was also taken into another study, of yellow fever vaccine responses in identical twins.

The source material was CD4+ T cells sorted from blood. The origin of the receptors is a woman aged 18-35 years in good health.

This clonotype has a handful of counts. The V gene is TRBV29-1, the J gene TRBJ2-4, with D possibly being TRBD1 (6 bases). This CDR3 spans 14 amino acids. In germline, CDR1 is SQVTM, CDR2 ANQGSEA. V lost 6 bases to trimming and J lost 0 bases, with 12 bases between them. The CDR3 protein is CSVTGEVAKNIQYF. The CDR3 bases are TGCAGCGTGACAGGAGAAGTAGCCAAAAACATTCAGTACTTC.

This clonotype turned up a few times. The chain is built from TRBV29-1 and TRBJ2-7, with D hard to call. The CDR3 totals 11 residues. The ends were cut back, 4 bases at V and 3 bases at J, with 7 bases in the middle. Germline V CDR1 and CDR2: SQVTM, ANQGSEA. The CDR3 sequence: CSVVANYEQYF. CDR3 DNA: TGCAGCGTTGTGGCTAACTACGAGCAGTACTTC.

The CDR3 is CASSQVRGAEQFF. The CDR3 bases are TGTGCCAGCAGCCAAGTACGTGGGGCTGAGCAGTTCTTC. The rearrangement links TRBV3-1 to TRBJ2-1, with D possibly being TRBD1 (5 bases). The CDR3 loop spans 13 amino acids. Trimming cost V 1 base and J 9 bases, with 10 bases left between them. The V gene's germline CDR1 is LGHDT and CDR2 YNNKEL (reference sequence).

The CDR3 here is CASSFGRPYLAKNIQYF. Here the CDR3 DNA reads TGTGCCAGCAGTTTTGGCCGACCCTACTTAGCCAAAAACATTCAGTACTTC. The chain employs TRBV12-3 or TRBV12-4 and TRBJ2-4; D ambiguous. The V and J ends lost 3 bases and 0 bases respectively, with 15 bases between them. CDR3 length equals 17 residues.

J is TRBJ2-5 and V is TRBV15; D is perhaps TRBD1 (6 bases). V shed 3 bases and J shed 6 bases, with 11 bases lying between them. Germline V CDR1 and CDR2: LNHNV, YYDKDF (reference sequence). The CDR3 sequence is 13 residues long. The CDR3 DNA reads TGTGCCACCAGCAGGACCAGGGGCCAGACCCAGTACTTC. It codes for CATSRTRGQTQYF.

This clonotype has only a few counts. The gene calls are TRBV7-2 and TRBJ2-7; 11 bases map to TRBD2. Germline CDR1 and CDR2: SGHTA and FQGNSA. The junction had 7 bases not matched to a gene; V was cut back by 5 bases and J by 4 bases. The CDR3 runs to 15 residues. CDR3 protein: CASSVGTSGGYEQYF. The CDR3 coding sequence is TGTGCCAGCAGCGTCGGGACTAGCGGAGGGTACGAGCAGTACTTC.

This clonotype showed up just a few times. This chain joins TRBV4-1 and TRBJ1-1; D is unresolved. The CDR3 length is 16 residues. In germline, CDR1 is MGHRA, CDR2 YSYEKL. Trimming cost V 0 bases and J 1 base, with 12 bases left between them. DNA of the CDR3: TGCGCCAGCAGCCAAGATCAAGGAGTTACGAACACTGAAGCTTTCTTT. This gives the protein CASSQDQGVTNTEAFF.

The genes are TRBV18 and TRBJ2-1; D might be TRBD2 (7 bases). CDR3 length: 18 residues. Trimming pared 4 bases from V and 4 bases from J, leaving 23 bases between. CDR1 is KGHSH, CDR2 LQKENI, per germline. CDR3 coding DNA: TGTGCCAGCTCACGCCAACCCCCCGCGGGGGCCATGTACAATGAGCAGTTCTTC. Protein sequence: CASSRQPPAGAMYNEQFF. The variable domain in full, with the rest retrieved from reference TRBV18 and TRBJ2-1, is NAGVMQNPRHLVRRRGQEARLRCSPMKGHSHVYWYRQLPEEGLKFMVYLQKENIIDESGMPKERFSAEFPKEGPSILRIQQVVRGDSAAYFCASSRQPPAGAMYNEQFFGPGTRLTVL.

The CDR3 nucleotides are TGCAGTGCATTAGGACAGGGCTTCACAGATACGCAGTATTTT. Residues: CSALGQGFTDTQYF. The rearrangement joins TRBV20-1 to TRBJ2-3; 8 bases align to TRBD1. CDR3 length equals 14 residues. With 6 bases clipped from V and 2 bases from J, the junction kept 7 bases outside the gene matches. Germline CDR1 is DFQATT and CDR2 is SNEGSKA (reference sequence).

A remark on this clonotype: An end of the junction does not agree with germline; a read error may underlie this. The chain has TRBV7-7 and TRBJ1-5; 8 nucleotides agree with TRBD1. The CDR3 runs 13 residues. Per the germline V gene, CDR1 is SSHAT and CDR2 is FNYEAQ (reference sequence). The CDR3 reads CASSIDRGQPQHF. The CDR3 coding sequence is TGTGCTAGCAGCATCGACAGGGGCCAGCCCCAGCATTTT.

V gene TRBV5-1 combines with J gene TRBJ2-2; TRBD1 agrees at 8 bases. In germline, CDR1 is SGHRS, CDR2 YFSETQ. V shed 4 bases, J shed 7 bases, and the junction held 9 bases outside the gene matches. The CDR3 consists of 15 residues. The CDR3 DNA reads TGCGCCAGCAGCCCACAAGGACAGGGCGGCGGGGAGCTGTTTTTT. This sequence encodes CASSPQGQGGGELFF.

The chain has TRBV2 and TRBJ2-1; 15 nucleotides match TRBD2. CDR1 is SNHLY and CDR2 is FYNNEI in the germline V gene. The CDR3 consists of 16 residues. The junction had 10 bases not matched to a gene; V was cut back by 8 bases and J by 8 bases. The CDR3 is CASGNEGTSGGYEQFF. The CDR3, as DNA: TGTGCCAGCGGAAATGAGGGGACTAGCGGGGGGTATGAGCAGTTCTTC. Full variable domain (outside the CDR3, taken from reference TRBV2 and TRBJ2-1): EPEVTQTPSHQVTQMGQEVILRCVPISNHLYFYWYRQILGQKVEFLVSFYNNEISEKSEIFDDQFSVERPDGSNFTLKIRSTKLEDSAMYFCASGNEGTSGGYEQFFGPGTRLTVL.

The chain employs TRBV6-5 and TRBJ2-1, with 9 bases aligning to TRBD2. From germline, CDR1 is MNHEY and CDR2 SVGAGI. V shed 4 bases and J 8 bases; nucleotides not matched to a gene: 9. The CDR3 loop spans 15 amino acids. The CDR3 spells CASSLYSGSEYEQFF. The CDR3 DNA sequence: TGTGCCAGCAGTTTGTATAGCGGGAGCGAGTATGAGCAGTTCTTC.

The chain is built from TRBV20-1 and TRBJ2-5; 10 nucleotides align to TRBD2. This CDR3 is built from 15 residues. Germline values: CDR1 DFQATT, CDR2 SNEGSKA (reference sequence). V was clipped by 0 bases and J by 7 bases; unmatched bases: 8. Written as DNA, the CDR3 is TGCAGTGCTAGAGAAAGGACTAGCGGCCAGGGGACCCAGTACTTC. Amino acid sequence: CSARERTSGQGTQYF.

This clonotype was seen a few times. This chain links TRBV29-1 with TRBJ2-5; D unclear. V shed 0 bases and J shed 5 bases, with 10 bases lying between them. Germline CDR1 and CDR2: SQVTM and ANQGSEA. The length of the CDR3 is 13 residues. CDR3 bases: TGCAGCGTTGAAGATTTAAGGTTTGAGACCCAGTACTTC. Translating it yields CSVEDLRFETQYF.

CDR3 bases: TGTGCCAGTAGCCAAACAGGGGAAAGCTCCTACGAGCAGTACTTC. As protein: CASSQTGESSYEQYF. The V call is TRBV19, the J call TRBJ2-7, with 7 bases identical to TRBD1. Germline trimming cut 6 bases from V and 0 bases from J; bases unmatched to any gene: 8. Germline CDR1 LNHDA, CDR2 SQIVND (reference sequence). This CDR3 has 15 amino acids.

This clonotype showed up many times. The chain carries TRBV10-3 and TRBJ2-3; D is unresolved. Germline loops: CDR1 ENHRY, CDR2 SYGVKD. This CDR3 spans 12 amino acids. Trimming removed 2 bases from V and 3 bases from J, with 3 bases in between. The CDR3 loop reads CAISERTDTQYF. CDR3 nucleotides: TGTGCCATCAGTGAGAGAACAGATACGCAGTATTTT.

This clonotype was recorded at least ten times. The CDR3, as DNA: TGCGCCAGCAGCTTGGTGGGACAGGGTGGAGAGACCCAGTACTTC. It codes for CASSLVGQGGETQYF. The chain links TRBV5-1 to TRBJ2-5; TRBD1 agrees at 9 bases. After removal of 0 bases from V and 4 bases from J, the junction contained 4 bases not matched to a gene. CDR3 length equals 15 residues. Germline V gene lookup returns CDR1 SGHRS and CDR2 YFSETQ.

A few counts support this clonotype. The rearrangement links TRBV15 to TRBJ2-3, with a tentative D call TRBD1 (6 bases). Trimming took 5 bases from V and 2 from J, leaving 14 bases between them. Germline CDR1 is LNHNV and CDR2 is YYDKDF (reference sequence). This CDR3 is 15 amino acids long. CDR3 protein: CATSQRQEPTDTQYF. For the CDR3, the DNA is TGTGCCACCAGCCAAAGACAGGAGCCCACAGATACGCAGTATTTT. The entire variable domain, with the rest obtained from reference TRBV15 and TRBJ2-3, is as follows: DAMVIQNPRYQVTQFGKPVTLSCSQTLNHNVMYWYQQKSSQAPKLLFHYYDKDFNNEADTPDNFQSRRPNTSFCFLDIRSPGLGDTAMYLCATSQRQEPTDTQYFGPGTRLTVL.

This clonotype was counted a few times. The chain couples TRBV5-1 to TRBJ2-7; 13 nucleotides agree with TRBD2. Trimming cost V 0 bases and J 2 bases; bases outside gene matches: 2. The CDR3 has 16 amino acids. Germline CDR1 reads SGHRS; CDR2 reads YFSETQ. CDR3 loop: CASSLGGLAGTYEQYF. In DNA, the CDR3 is TGCGCCAGCAGCTTGGGGGGACTAGCGGGGACCTACGAGCAGTACTTC. Using reference TRBV5-1 and TRBJ2-7 for the parts outside the CDR3, the full variable domain is KAGVTQTPRYLIKTRGQQVTLSCSPISGHRSVSWYQQTPGQGLQFLFEYFSETQRNKGNFPGRFSGRQFSNSRSEMNVSTLELGDSALYLCASSLGGLAGTYEQYFGPGTRLTVT.

This clonotype showed up just a few times. The rearrangement joins TRBV7-9 to TRBJ1-2; TRBD1 is a possible D gene (5 bases). The V and J ends lost 1 base and 10 bases respectively, with 13 bases between them. The CDR3 contains 13 residues. The V gene's germline CDR1 is SEHNR and CDR2 FQNEAQ (reference sequence). The CDR3 nucleotides are TGTGCCAGCAGCTTAGAATCAGGGACGGACTACACCTTC. Translation: CASSLESGTDYTF.

The sample holds many counts of this clonotype. This rearrangement joins TRBV11-2 to TRBJ2-1; TRBD2 agrees at 9 bases. V shed 0 bases, J shed 9 bases, and the junction held 9 bases outside the gene matches. CDR1 is SGHAT and CDR2 is FQNNGV in the germline V gene. The CDR3 is 16 amino acids. As DNA, the CDR3 is TGTGCCAGCAGCTTAGAGCCGGGCGGGGGGGCCTCTGAGCAGTTCTTC. This gives the protein CASSLEPGGGASEQFF. The full variable domain, in which reference TRBV11-2 and TRBJ2-1 provide the parts outside the CDR3, is EAGVAQSPRYKIIEKRQSVAFWCNPISGHATLYWYQQILGQGPKLLIQFQNNGVVDDSQLPKDRFSAERLKGVDSTLKIQPAKLEDSAVYLCASSLEPGGGASEQFFGPGTRLTVL.

This clonotype was counted only a few times. The chain recombines TRBV20-1 with TRBJ2-2, with D possibly matching TRBD1 (5 bases). V shed 5 bases and J shed 6 bases, with 16 bases lying between them. Per germline, CDR1 DFQATT and CDR2 SNEGSKA (reference sequence). The CDR3 is made up of 14 amino acids. DNA of the CDR3: TGCAGTGCTTGGGGCCTGATCGGCGCCGGGGAGCTGTTTTTT. Protein sequence: CSAWGLIGAGELFF.

V gene TRBV7-8 combines with J gene TRBJ2-1; D is unclear. There are 12 residues in the CDR3. Trimming removed 4 bases from V and 8 bases from J, with 9 bases in between. The germline V gene has CDR1 SGHVS and CDR2 FQNEAQ. The CDR3 DNA sequence: TGTGCCAGCAGCTCTGACTCCGATGAGCAGTTCTTC. Translation: CASSSDSDEQFF.

Many counts were recorded for this clonotype. The CDR3 spells CAIRGLAGEGEQFF. DNA for the CDR3: TGTGCCATCAGAGGACTAGCGGGAGAGGGTGAGCAGTTCTTC. The chain is built from TRBV10-3 and TRBJ2-1, with 13 bases aligning to TRBD2. V dropped 6 bases and J dropped 9; count of bases not matched to a gene: 5. CDR1 is ENHRY, CDR2 SYGVKD, per germline. This CDR3 is built from 14 residues.

The table lists this clonotype with a few counts. The V gene is TRBV6-5, the J gene TRBJ1-6; a possible D gene is TRBD1 (5 bases). CDR3 length: 15 residues. V dropped 2 bases and J dropped 3 bases, with 8 bases sitting between them. Germline lookup yields CDR1 MNHEY and CDR2 SVGAGI. CDR3 residues: CASSYRQIYNSPLHF. The CDR3 coding sequence is TGTGCCAGCAGTTACAGACAGATCTATAATTCACCCCTCCACTTT.

This clonotype occurred a few times. The J gene is TRBJ1-4, the V gene TRBV28, with D perhaps matching TRBD1 (6 bases). Per the germline V gene, CDR1 is MDHEN and CDR2 is SYDVKM. V dropped 4 bases and J dropped 8 bases, with 17 bases sitting between them. The CDR3 contains 15 residues. CDR3 amino acids: CASSSTTGVVEKLFF. The DNA for the CDR3 is TGTGCCAGCAGTTCTACGACAGGAGTTGTAGAAAAACTGTTTTTT.

This clonotype was recorded a few times. The J gene is TRBJ2-4, the V gene TRBV20-1, with D hard to call. From germline, CDR1 is DFQATT and CDR2 SNEGSKA (reference sequence). Deletions cut 3 bases from V and 5 bases from J, with 5 bases between. CDR3 length: 11 amino acids. The CDR3 sequence is CSASSENIQYF. The CDR3 nucleotides read TGCAGTGCTAGCTCCGAAAACATTCAGTACTTC.

V usage is TRBV5-8 and J usage is TRBJ2-1; no clear D gene. The CDR3 loop spans 13 amino acids. The germline V and J ends were trimmed by 5 bases and 9 bases, with 15 bases remaining between them. Germline assignment: CDR1 SGHTS and CDR2 YDEGEE. The DNA for the CDR3 is TGTGCCAGCAGACCTGACTGGACCGTTGAGCAGTTCTTC. As protein: CASRPDWTVEQFF.

There are a few counts of this clonotype. V is TRBV7-9 and J is TRBJ2-7, with no clear D. The CDR3 is made up of 13 amino acids. From germline, CDR1 is SEHNR and CDR2 FQNEAQ (reference sequence). V was cut by 2 bases and J by 5 bases, with 10 bases left in between. In DNA form, the CDR3 reads TGTGCCAGCAGCTTATTTTCGGTCGACGAGCAGTACTTC. The encoded protein is CASSLFSVDEQYF.

This clonotype was detected a few times. V gene TRBV10-3 combines with J gene TRBJ2-4; 7 nucleotides match TRBD2. Per germline, CDR1 ENHRY and CDR2 SYGVKD. This CDR3 spans 14 amino acids. V was pared by 6 bases and J by 6 bases, with 8 bases of the junction left unmatched. The CDR3 sequence: CAIRPGLVSNIQYF. The CDR3 DNA sequence: TGTGCCATCAGGCCCGGACTAGTTTCAAACATTCAGTACTTC.

This clonotype appeared a few times. The chain links TRBV5-6 to TRBJ1-1; D perhaps matches TRBD1 (6 bases). The germline gives CDR1 SGHDT, CDR2 YYEEEE. The CDR3 spans 14 residues. Between the trimmed V and J ends, which lost 7 bases and 3 bases, there was a span of 16 bases. This CDR3 reads CASLFSGQYTEAFF. CDR3 DNA sequence: TGTGCCAGCTTGTTCAGCGGACAGTACACTGAAGCTTTCTTT.